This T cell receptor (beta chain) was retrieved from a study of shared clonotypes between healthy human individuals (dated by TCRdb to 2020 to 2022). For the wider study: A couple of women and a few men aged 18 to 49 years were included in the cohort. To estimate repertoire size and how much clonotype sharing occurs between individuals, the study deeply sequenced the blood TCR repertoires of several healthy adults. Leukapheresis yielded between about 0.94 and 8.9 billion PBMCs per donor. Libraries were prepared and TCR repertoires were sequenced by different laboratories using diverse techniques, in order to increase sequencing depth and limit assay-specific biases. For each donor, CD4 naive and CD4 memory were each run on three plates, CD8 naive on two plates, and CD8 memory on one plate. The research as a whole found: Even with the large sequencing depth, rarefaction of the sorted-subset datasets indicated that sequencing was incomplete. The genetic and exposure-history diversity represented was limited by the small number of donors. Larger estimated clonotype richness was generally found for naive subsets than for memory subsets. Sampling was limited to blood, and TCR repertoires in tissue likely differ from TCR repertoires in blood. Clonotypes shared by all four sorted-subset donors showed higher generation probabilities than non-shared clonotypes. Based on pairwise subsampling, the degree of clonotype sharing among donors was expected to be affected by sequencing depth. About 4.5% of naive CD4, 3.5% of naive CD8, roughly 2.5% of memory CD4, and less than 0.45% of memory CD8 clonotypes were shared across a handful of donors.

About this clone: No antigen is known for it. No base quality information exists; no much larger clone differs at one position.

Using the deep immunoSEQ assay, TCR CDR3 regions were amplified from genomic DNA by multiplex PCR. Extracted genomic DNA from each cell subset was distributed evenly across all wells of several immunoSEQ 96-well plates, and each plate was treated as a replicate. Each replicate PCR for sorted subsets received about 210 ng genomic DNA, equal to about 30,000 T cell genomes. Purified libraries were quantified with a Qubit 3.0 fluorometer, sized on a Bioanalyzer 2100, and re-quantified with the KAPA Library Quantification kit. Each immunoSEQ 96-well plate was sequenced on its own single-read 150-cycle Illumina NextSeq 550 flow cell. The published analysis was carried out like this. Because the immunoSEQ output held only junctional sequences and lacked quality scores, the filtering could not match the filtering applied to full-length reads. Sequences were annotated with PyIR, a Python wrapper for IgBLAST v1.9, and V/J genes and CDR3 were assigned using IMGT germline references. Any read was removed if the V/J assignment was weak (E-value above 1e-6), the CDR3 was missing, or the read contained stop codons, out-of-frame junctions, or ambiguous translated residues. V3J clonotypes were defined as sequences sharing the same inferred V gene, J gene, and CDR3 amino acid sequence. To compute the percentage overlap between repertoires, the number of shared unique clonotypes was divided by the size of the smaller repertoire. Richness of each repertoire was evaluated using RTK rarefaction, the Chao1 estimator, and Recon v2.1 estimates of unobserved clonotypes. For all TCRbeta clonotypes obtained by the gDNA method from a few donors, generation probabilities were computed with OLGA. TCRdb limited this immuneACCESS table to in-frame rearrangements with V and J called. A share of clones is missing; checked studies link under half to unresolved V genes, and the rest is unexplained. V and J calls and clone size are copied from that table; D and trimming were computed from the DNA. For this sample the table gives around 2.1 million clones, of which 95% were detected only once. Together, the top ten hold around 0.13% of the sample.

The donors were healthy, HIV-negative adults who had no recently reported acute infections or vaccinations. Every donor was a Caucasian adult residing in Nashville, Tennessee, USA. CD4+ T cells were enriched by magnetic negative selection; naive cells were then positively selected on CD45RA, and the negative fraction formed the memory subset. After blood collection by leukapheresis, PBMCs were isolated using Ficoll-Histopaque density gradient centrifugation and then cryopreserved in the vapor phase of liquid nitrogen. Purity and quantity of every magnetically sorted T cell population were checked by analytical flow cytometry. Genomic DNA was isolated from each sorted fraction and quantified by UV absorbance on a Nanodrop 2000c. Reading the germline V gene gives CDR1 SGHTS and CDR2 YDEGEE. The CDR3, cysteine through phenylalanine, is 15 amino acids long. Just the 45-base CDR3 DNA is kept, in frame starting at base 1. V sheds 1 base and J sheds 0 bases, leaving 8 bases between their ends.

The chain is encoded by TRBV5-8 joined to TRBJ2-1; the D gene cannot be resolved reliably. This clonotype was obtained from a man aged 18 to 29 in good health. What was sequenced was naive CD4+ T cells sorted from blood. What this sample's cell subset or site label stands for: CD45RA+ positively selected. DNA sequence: TGTGCCAGCAGCTTGTGGTCACACTCCTACAATGAGCAGTTCTTC. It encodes CASSLWSHSYNEQFF.